A single sample gave rise to the 9 T cell receptor beta chains below, sequenced in a study of CD8 T cells in ankylosing spondylitis. One entry per CDR3 protein, called by TCRdb with MiXCR from the 5' RACE reads. The sample holds 150,000 to 200,000 distinct CDR3 sequences; about 18% are singletons and the top ten take roughly 8%. The sequencing input was blood, either unsorted or a sorted T cell fraction (not recorded which). The receptors shown here come from a male donor with ankylosing spondylitis or in good health (not recorded which).

A note on this clonotype: This may be a read error: a much more frequent sequence differs by one nucleotide. This chain links TRBV10-3 with TRBJ2-3, with D unclear. The CDR3 extends over 12 amino acids. Germline loops: CDR1 ENHRY, CDR2 SYGVKD. CDR3 sequence reads: CTISSMGDTQYF. The CDR3 DNA reads TGTACCATCAGTTCCATGGGAGATACGCAGTATTTT.

The J gene is TRBJ1-4, the V gene TRBV5-4; D gene unclear. The germline V and J ends were trimmed by 4 bases and 10 bases, with 17 bases remaining between them. The CDR3 extends over 14 amino acids. Germline-derived CDR1 and CDR2 are SGHNT and YYREEE (reference sequence). CDR3 in amino acids: CASSVDRGYGKLFF. Here the CDR3 DNA reads TGTGCCAGCAGCGTAGACCGAGGGTATGGAAAACTGTTTTTT.

This clonotype was seen ten or more times. A junction boundary mismatches the germline segment, possibly from a read error. The rearrangement joins TRBV6-5 to TRBJ1-1, with TRBD1 as a possible D gene (6 bases). The CDR3 length is 17 residues. The germline gives CDR1 MNHEY, CDR2 SVGAGI. CDR3 in DNA: TGTGCCAGCAGTTACTCACACCCGACAGGTTCGAACCCTGAAGCTTTCTTT. The encoded protein is CASSYSHPTGSNPEAFF.

This clonotype was counted at least ten times. This chain links TRBV7-6 with TRBJ2-1, with 13 bases that match TRBD2. Germline CDR1 reads SGHVS; CDR2 reads FNYEAQ. V lost 1 base, J lost 6 bases, and 12 bases stayed unmatched. This CDR3 spans 19 amino acids. The CDR3 nucleotides read TGTGCCAGCAGCTTAGTACTAGCGGGAGGGCCCTCAAACCCCAATGAGCAGTTCTTC. It specifies CASSLVLAGGPSNPNEQFF.

This clonotype has at least ten counts. V is TRBV29-1 and J is TRBJ2-5; 8 bases are a match to TRBD1. This CDR3 comprises 14 residues. The ends lost 6 bases at V and 5 bases at J; junction bases unmatched: 11. Germline-derived CDR1 and CDR2 are SQVTM and ANQGSEA. DNA of the CDR3: TGCAGCGTGGCCCCGGGACAGGTTCTTGAGACCCAGTACTTC. It yields the protein CSVAPGQVLETQYF.

The chain has TRBV5-1 and TRBJ2-7, with D tentatively TRBD1 (8 bases). The CDR3 is 13 residues long. CDR1 SGHRS and CDR2 YFSETQ come from the germline V gene. Trimming removed 4 bases at V and 5 bases at J, with 13 bases between. The CDR3 region is CASSVQGGNEQYF. The CDR3 coding sequence is TGCGCCAGCAGCGTACAGGGGGGGAACGAGCAGTACTTC.

This clonotype was counted many times. The chain joins TRBV4-1 to TRBJ2-5, with D possibly matching TRBD1 (6 bases). This CDR3 has 15 residues. Germline V gives CDR1 MGHRA, CDR2 YSYEKL. Between the trimmed V and J ends, which lost 3 bases and 4 bases, there was a span of 15 bases. CDR3 region: CASSQTGFPSETQYF. CDR3 bases: TGCGCCAGCAGCCAGACAGGATTCCCCTCAGAGACCCAGTACTTC.

This clonotype was seen many times. The rearrangement uses TRBV5-1 and TRBJ1-1; D uncertain. Trimming pared 5 bases from V and 7 bases from J, leaving 12 bases between. Looked up from germline, CDR1 is SGHRS and CDR2 is YFSETQ. This CDR3 contains 12 residues. Written as DNA, the CDR3 is TGCGCCAGCAGAAACCTTGGACTTGAAGCTTTCTTT. Translating it yields CASRNLGLEAFF.

The V gene is TRBV10-3, the J gene TRBJ2-7; 8 positions match TRBD2. V gave up 4 bases and J gave up 3 bases; unmatched junction bases: 8. CDR1 is ENHRY and CDR2 is SYGVKD in the germline V gene. CDR3 length: 15 residues. CDR3 nucleotides: TGTGCCATCAGTGGTGTCGGTAGCGGGGACTACGAGCAGTACTTC. Its protein product is CAISGVGSGDYEQYF.